What follows is one TCR beta chain and its context. This sample was included in a study of OX40 agonist ivuxolimab in advanced cancers. Overall study context: Dosing consisted of intravenous ivuxolimab at 0.01 to 10 mg/kg every 2 weeks. Dose-escalation patients had hepatocellular carcinoma, melanoma, renal cell or head and neck cancer.

TCRdb's copy holds only in-frame clones and misses some; the assay was immunoSEQ multiplex PCR. Among about 110,000 clones listed, more than 85% were seen once. The V and J ends lost 4 bases and 6 bases, in that order; junction bases with no gene match: 3. Per the germline V gene, CDR1 is SGHRS and CDR2 is YFSETQ. The CDR3 is made up of 15 amino acids. Blood sampling was done at baseline, cycle 4 day 1, and cycle 7 day 1. The sequenced sample was CD4+ or CD8+ T cells sorted from blood, obtained in a trial of the OX40 agonist ivuxolimab. The TCR sequence derives from an adult with an advanced solid tumor such as melanoma, head and neck, liver or kidney cancer. This chain connects TRBV5-1 to TRBJ2-1; 14 bases line up with TRBD2. As DNA, the CDR3 is TGCGCCAGCAGCCCAGGACTAGCGGGGGGCAATGAGCAGTTCTTC. The encoded protein is CASSPGLAGGNEQFF.